Shown below are 22 T cell receptor beta chains from a single sample sequenced in a study of T cell responses to AZD1222 COVID-19 vaccine. Assay: immunoSEQ multiplex PCR; the TCRdb copy retains only in-frame clones and omits some. The data hold 140,000 to 150,000 clones, with roughly 87% observed a single time. Sequences were derived from peripheral blood, sampled 28 days after the second AZD1222 dose. Receptor source: an adult who received the AZD1222 COVID-19 vaccine.

The rearrangement uses TRBV9 and TRBJ1-1, with 11 bases lining up with TRBD1. The CDR3 totals 15 residues. Germline CDR1 reads SGDLS; CDR2 reads YYNGEE. With 3 bases clipped from V and 8 bases from J, the junction kept 9 bases outside the gene matches. Here the CDR3 reads CASSGGTGGTWEAFF. In DNA form, the CDR3 reads TGTGCCAGCAGCGGCGGGACAGGGGGTACGTGGGAAGCTTTCTTT.

The chain joins TRBV7-8 to TRBJ1-4; D call uncertain. Germline V gene data show CDR1 as SGHVS and CDR2 as FQNEAQ. Trimming pared 4 bases from V and 8 bases from J, leaving 14 bases between. This CDR3 has 14 amino acids. The CDR3 DNA sequence: TGTGCCAGCAGCTCGCGGGGAAGTAAGGAAAAACTGTTTTTT. Translating gives CASSSRGSKEKLFF.

A single count supports this clone. The gene calls are TRBV7-9 and TRBJ1-2; 9 positions match TRBD1. The length of the CDR3 is 15 residues. Germline lookup yields CDR1 SEHNR and CDR2 FQNEAQ (reference sequence). The junction had 7 bases not matched to a gene; V was cut back by 4 bases and J by 4 bases. The CDR3, as DNA: TGTGCCAGCAGCTCGCCGGGACAGGGCCGCTATGGCTACACCTTC. This gives the protein CASSSPGQGRYGYTF.

The rearrangement uses TRBV7-9 and TRBJ2-1, with no clear D. Germline CDR1 reads SEHNR; CDR2 reads FQNEAQ (reference sequence). The V gene lost 4 bases and the J gene lost 5 bases, with 15 bases spanning the gap. The CDR3 spans 15 residues. The CDR3 is CASSSPGTPNNEQFF. The DNA of the CDR3 is TGTGCCAGCAGCTCCCCGGGTACGCCAAACAATGAGCAGTTCTTC.

The chain carries TRBV6-5 and TRBJ1-1; 9 bases are a match to TRBD1. CDR1 MNHEY and CDR2 SVGAGI come from the germline V gene. This CDR3 region has 15 residues. The trim removed 6 bases at V and 5 bases at J, leaving 10 bases unmatched. The CDR3 reads CASSLQGAGRTEAFF. CDR3 in DNA: TGTGCCAGCAGCCTACAGGGGGCGGGGAGAACTGAAGCTTTCTTT.

The gene calls are TRBV27 and TRBJ1-1, with TRBD1 matching 8 bases. The germline gives CDR1 MNHEY, CDR2 SMNVEV (reference sequence). J lost 5 bases, V lost 5 bases, and 7 bases had no gene match. CDR3 length: 14 residues. The CDR3 sequence is CASSQTGGMTEAFF. The CDR3 nucleotides read TGTGCCAGCAGTCAAACAGGGGGAATGACTGAAGCTTTCTTT.

The gene calls are TRBV11-2 and TRBJ1-2, with D possibly matching TRBD1 (6 bases). The CDR3 covers 15 residues. Trimming took 2 bases from V and 1 from J, leaving 11 bases between them. Germline CDR1 SGHAT, CDR2 FQNNGV. The CDR3 loop is CASSLNRALNYGYTF. The CDR3 DNA reads as TGTGCCAGCAGCTTAAACAGGGCCCTTAACTATGGCTACACCTTC.

This chain uses TRBV5-4 with TRBJ2-1, with D unclear. The germline CDR1 and CDR2 sequences are SGHNT and YYREEE (reference sequence). This CDR3 is built from 14 residues. The V gene lost 3 bases and the J gene lost 7 bases, with 14 bases spanning the gap. The CDR3 is CASSSGNLRNEQFF. The DNA of the CDR3 is TGTGCCAGCAGCTCCGGAAACCTAAGGAATGAGCAGTTCTTC.

A single count supports this clone. V usage is TRBV5-1 and J usage is TRBJ2-7, with a possible D match to TRBD2 (6 bases). Germline V lookup: CDR1 SGHRS, CDR2 YFSETQ. This CDR3 region has 14 residues. V shed 3 bases and J shed 2 bases, with 12 bases lying between them. CDR3 in amino acids: CASSWGERAYEQYF. The CDR3 DNA reads as TGCGCCAGCAGCTGGGGGGAGAGAGCCTACGAGCAGTACTTC.

The V call is TRBV11-2, the J call TRBJ2-5, with D unclear. Trimming cost V 4 bases and J 0 bases, with 9 bases left between them. The germline V gene encodes CDR1 SGHAT and CDR2 FQNNGV. The CDR3 has 14 residues. CDR3 protein: CASSSSRYQETQYF. The CDR3 bases are TGTGCCAGCAGCTCCAGCAGGTACCAAGAGACCCAGTACTTC.

This chain joins TRBV18 and TRBJ2-3; 15 bases align to TRBD2. Trimming cost V 3 bases and J 2 bases; bases outside gene matches: 6. Germline assignment: CDR1 KGHSH and CDR2 LQKENI. The CDR3 covers 18 residues. DNA of the CDR3: TGTGCCAGCTCACCTGGACTAGCGGGAGGGCGTAACACAGATACGCAGTATTTT. It yields the protein CASSPGLAGGRNTDTQYF.

This chain uses TRBV19 with TRBJ1-1; D may be TRBD1 (5 bases). Germline-derived CDR1 and CDR2 are LNHDA and SQIVND (reference sequence). Deletions cut 2 bases from V and 12 bases from J, with 19 bases between. This CDR3 has 14 residues. Here the CDR3 DNA reads TGTGCCAGTAGTATACGGGGGGACCCACGGGTGACTTTCTTT. Its protein is CASSIRGDPRVTFF.

The chain recombines TRBV9 with TRBJ2-1, with 10 bases that match TRBD1. This CDR3 is 13 amino acids long. Trimming cost V 3 bases and J 8 bases; bases outside gene matches: 2. The germline V gene has CDR1 SGDLS and CDR2 YYNGEE. CDR3 sequence (DNA): TGTGCCAGCAGCGCGGGGACAGGGGATGAGCAGTTCTTC. Protein sequence: CASSAGTGDEQFF. The full variable domain, completed using reference TRBV9 and TRBJ2-1, is DSGVTQTPKHLITATGQRVTLRCSPRSGDLSVYWYQQSLDQGLQFLIQYYNGEERAKGNILERFSAQQFPDLHSELNLSSLELGDSALYFCASSAGTGDEQFFGPGTRLTVL.

V and J are TRBV5-6 and TRBJ1-2; tentative D call: TRBD1 (6 bases). In germline, CDR1 is SGHDT, CDR2 YYEEEE. This CDR3 is 14 amino acids long. The ends were cut back, 3 bases at V and 6 bases at J, with 15 bases in the middle. DNA for the CDR3: TGTGCCAGCAGCTACCTCAGGGGTTTCGATGGCTACACCTTC. It is translated as CASSYLRGFDGYTF.

The chain has TRBV9 and TRBJ1-2; no firm D call. The germline V gene has CDR1 SGDLS and CDR2 YYNGEE. Trimming left V 4 bases short and J 6 bases short, with 13 bases between. The CDR3 is 13 amino acids. CDR3 nucleotide sequence: TGTGCCAGCAGCCAGAATGGACGGGATGGCTACACCTTC. It translates to CASSQNGRDGYTF. Full variable domain (missing parts from reference TRBV9 and TRBJ1-2): DSGVTQTPKHLITATGQRVTLRCSPRSGDLSVYWYQQSLDQGLQFLIQYYNGEERAKGNILERFSAQQFPDLHSELNLSSLELGDSALYFCASSQNGRDGYTFGSGTRLTVV.

This chain connects TRBV4-1 to TRBJ2-1; TRBD2 matches 11 bases. With V trimmed by 4 bases and J by 0 bases, 11 bases remained unmatched. CDR3 length equals 19 residues. Germline CDR1 and CDR2: MGHRA and YSYEKL. The CDR3 bases are TGCGCCAGCAGCCGCAAGGGACTAGCGGAGGGAATCTCCTACAATGAGCAGTTCTTC. Residues: CASSRKGLAEGISYNEQFF.

This chain joins TRBV5-1 and TRBJ2-4, with 16 bases that match TRBD2. The CDR3 sequence is 17 residues long. V lost 4 bases to trimming and J lost 4 bases; unmatched junction nucleotides: 5. The germline gives CDR1 SGHRS, CDR2 YFSETQ. CDR3: CASSLRGLAGGKNIQYF. As DNA, the CDR3 is TGCGCCAGCAGCCTGCGGGGACTAGCGGGAGGGAAAAACATTCAGTACTTC.

The chain joins TRBV4-2 to TRBJ1-2; D is uncertain. The germline V gene has CDR1 LGHNA and CDR2 YNFKEQ. V was trimmed by 0 bases and J by 6 bases, leaving 14 bases between them. The length of the CDR3 is 15 residues. CDR3 sequence (DNA): TGTGCCAGCAGCCAAGATCATATAACAGCCCATGGCTACACCTTC. Its translation: CASSQDHITAHGYTF.

This clone was picked up a small number of times. CDR3 bases: TGTGCCAGCGCACAGGGTTCTGAAGCTTTCTTT. Protein: CASAQGSEAFF. This rearrangement joins TRBV27 to TRBJ1-1; a possible D gene is TRBD1 (6 bases). The CDR3 is 11 amino acids. V was trimmed by 8 bases and J by 6 bases, leaving 10 bases between them. Per germline, CDR1 MNHEY and CDR2 SMNVEV (reference sequence).

CDR3 in DNA: TGTGCCAGCAGTACAGCCGGGAGAAGGGGAAACATTCAGTACTTC. It yields the protein CASSTAGRRGNIQYF. The rearrangement links TRBV28 to TRBJ2-4, with a tentative D call TRBD2 (6 bases). V was shortened by 5 bases and J by 6 bases, with 17 bases between the two germline ends. The germline gives CDR1 MDHEN, CDR2 SYDVKM. The CDR3 contains 15 residues.

This sequence joins TRBV15 and TRBJ2-1, with TRBD1 matching over 8 bases. The CDR3 runs 16 residues. The V gene end was trimmed by 6 bases and the J gene end by 11 bases; junction bases not matched to a gene: 18. CDR1 LNHNV and CDR2 YYDKDF come from the germline V gene (reference sequence). The CDR3 spells CATSYEGTGLPRKQFF. CDR3 DNA sequence: TGTGCCACCAGTTACGAGGGGACAGGTCTCCCGAGGAAGCAGTTCTTC.

This chain links TRBV16 with TRBJ1-4, with D maybe TRBD1 (5 bases). Trimming stripped 1 base from V and 0 bases from J, with 9 bases between. Germline CDR1 reads KGHSY; CDR2 reads FQNENV. The CDR3 covers 16 residues. The CDR3 sequence: CASSQLGDATNEKLFF. The CDR3 DNA is TGTGCCAGCAGCCAATTAGGGGATGCAACTAATGAAAAACTGTTTTTT.